This T cell receptor beta chain was sequenced for a study of identical twins listed by TCRdb under 2016. For the wider study: The study deep-sequenced TCR alpha and beta repertoires from monozygotic twins, unrelated adults of various ages and cord blood to test whether fetal clonotypes persist. To rule out contamination, the twin experiments were replicated at different times with different library preparation protocols. Here is what the overall study found, with its caveats: Because the same donors could not be followed over many years, the conclusions relied on cross-sectional statistical analysis. Recombination models systematically underestimated out-of-frame TCR alpha sharing in monozygotic twins but agreed with sharing between unrelated individuals. Abundant cord blood beta clonotypes had fewer insertions, young adult naive repertoires showed a similar but weaker trend, and memory repertoires showed no such trend. The excess sharing between twins in beta out-of-frame sequences was weaker because fewer shared sequences reduced the signal-to-noise ratio. Out-of-frame TCR alpha sequences shared between twins showed an excess of low generation-probability sequences compared with coincidental sharing between unrelated individuals. Zero-insertion analyses could be partly confounded by invariant T cells such as MAIT and iNKT, though diverse VJ usage argued against such confounding for most clonotypes.

This clonotype showed up just a few times. Its binding antigen is unknown. No much larger clone exists at a distance of one base, and base qualities are not known. From the cysteine up to the phenylalanine, the CDR3 has a length of 16 residues. This entry keeps only the CDR3 DNA: 48 bases, framed from base 1. CDR1 SGHKS and CDR2 YYEKEE were looked up in the germline V gene (reference sequence). The V and J ends are trimmed by 5 bases and 6 bases, leaving 21 bases between them. The library came from 5' RACE. TCRdb lists the instrument as Illumina HiSeq 2000. A universal primer binding site was introduced by template switching, and a unique molecular identifier was present in the final cDNA, enabling accurate counting of TCR cDNA molecules. Specific primers in the conserved constant-segment region were used to synthesize first-strand cDNA for the TCR alpha and beta chains. To control for contamination, each cDNA library was double barcoded with a SMART-Mk sample barcode plus Illumina barcodes. TruSeq adapter sequences and Illumina sample barcodes were added in two successive PCR steps. The Illumina HiSeq platform was used with custom primers to sequence TCR alpha and beta cDNA libraries. Processing in the source paper ran as follows. Raw reads were processed with MiGEC to extract unique molecular identifiers, and MiXCR was used to determine CDR3 positions. Recombination models were inferred per individual with the repgenHMM and IGoR tools using an EM algorithm. Shared clonotype analysis was performed with the tcR package in R, normalizing sharing by the product of cloneset sizes. To study raw recombination without the effects of thymic and clonal selection, out-of-frame nonproductive sequences were analyzed. Using fastp at Q25 and MiXCR, TCRdb reprocessed the public reads and kept productive beta chains. Each entry merges the rows of one CDR3 protein and shows their most common DNA and genes. These V and J calls derive from TCRdb rather than the authors' analysis. Present in this sample are around 490,000 distinct CDR3 sequences, about 20% of which were seen just once. About 0.48% of the sample is held by the ten biggest clonotypes.

Every donor in the study was a healthy Caucasian. Three pairs of female monozygotic twins, all aged about 18 to 30 years, made up the twin cohort. Positive isolation kits from Invitrogen were used to isolate CD4+ and CD8+ T cell populations. The same sample was also used in a study of yellow fever vaccine responses in identical twins. The second investigation adds: According to the authors, the vaccine-induced T cell response in identical twins seemed to be partly convergent and partly specific to each individual. Focusing on identical twins, the study followed the T cell clones that responded to the vaccine, and did so with precision.

Rearrangement joined TRBV5-5 to TRBJ1-5; the best D guess is TRBD1, with 6 bases matching. Source material: CD4+ T cells sorted from blood. The TCR comes from a young woman in good health. The CDR3 loop reads CASSPIPGQGSQPQHF. In nucleotides, the sequence is TGTGCCAGCAGTCCCATACCGGGACAAGGCAGTCAGCCCCAGCATTTT.